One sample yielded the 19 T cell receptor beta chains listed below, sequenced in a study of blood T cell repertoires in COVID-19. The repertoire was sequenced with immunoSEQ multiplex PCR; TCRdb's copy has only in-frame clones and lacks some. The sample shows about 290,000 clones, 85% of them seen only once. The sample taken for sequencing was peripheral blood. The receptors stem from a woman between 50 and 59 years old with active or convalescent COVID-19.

CDR3 sequence reads: CASKDQVSGEKLFF. The DNA of the CDR3 is TGTGCCAGCAAGGACCAGGTCTCGGGGGAAAAACTGTTTTTT. The chain links TRBV2 to TRBJ1-4; the D is unclear. The CDR3 has 14 amino acids. Germline values: CDR1 SNHLY, CDR2 FYNNEI. The V end lost 7 bases, the J end lost 8 bases, and 17 bases lay between the germline ends.

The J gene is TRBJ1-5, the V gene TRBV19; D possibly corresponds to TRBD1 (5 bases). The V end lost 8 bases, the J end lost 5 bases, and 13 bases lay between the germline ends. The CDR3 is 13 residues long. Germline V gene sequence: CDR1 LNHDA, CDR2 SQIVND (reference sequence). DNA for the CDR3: TGTGCCAGTCACAGCGGGGCTTATCAGCCCCAGCATTTT. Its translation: CASHSGAYQPQHF.

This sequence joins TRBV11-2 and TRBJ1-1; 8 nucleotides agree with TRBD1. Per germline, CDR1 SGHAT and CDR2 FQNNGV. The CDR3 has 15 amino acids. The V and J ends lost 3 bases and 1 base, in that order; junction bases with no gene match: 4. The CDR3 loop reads CASSFHRGSNTEAFF. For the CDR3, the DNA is TGTGCCAGCAGCTTCCACAGGGGGTCGAACACTGAAGCTTTCTTT.

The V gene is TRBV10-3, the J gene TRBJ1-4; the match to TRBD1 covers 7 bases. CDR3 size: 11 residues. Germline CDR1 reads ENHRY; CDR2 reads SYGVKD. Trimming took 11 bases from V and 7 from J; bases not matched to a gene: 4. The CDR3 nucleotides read TGTGCCGGGGGACAGAGTGAAAAACTGTTTTTT. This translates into CAGGQSEKLFF.

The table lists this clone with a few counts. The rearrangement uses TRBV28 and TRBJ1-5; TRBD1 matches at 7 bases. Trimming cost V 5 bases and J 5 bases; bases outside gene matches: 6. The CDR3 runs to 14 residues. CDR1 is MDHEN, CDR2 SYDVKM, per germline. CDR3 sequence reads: CASSPGQADQPQHF. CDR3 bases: TGTGCCAGCAGTCCCGGACAGGCTGATCAGCCCCAGCATTTT. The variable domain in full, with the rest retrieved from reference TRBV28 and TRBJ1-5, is DVKVTQSSRYLVKRTGEKVFLECVQDMDHENMFWYRQDPGLGLRLIYFSYDVKMKEKGDIPEGYSVSREKKERFSLILESASTNQTSMYLCASSPGQADQPQHFGDGTRLSIL.

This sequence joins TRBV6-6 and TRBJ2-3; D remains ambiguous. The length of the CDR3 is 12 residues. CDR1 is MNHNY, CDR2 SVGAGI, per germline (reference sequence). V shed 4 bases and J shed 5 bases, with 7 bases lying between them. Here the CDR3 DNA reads TGTGCCAGCAGTTCCAGAGGAGATACGCAGTATTTT. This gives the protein CASSSRGDTQYF.

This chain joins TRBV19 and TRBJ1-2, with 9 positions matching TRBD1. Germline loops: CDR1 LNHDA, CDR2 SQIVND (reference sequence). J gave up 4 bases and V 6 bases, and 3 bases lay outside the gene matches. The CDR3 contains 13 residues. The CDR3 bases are TGTGCCAGTAGCCCGACAGGGGGCTATGGCTACACCTTC. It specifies CASSPTGGYGYTF.

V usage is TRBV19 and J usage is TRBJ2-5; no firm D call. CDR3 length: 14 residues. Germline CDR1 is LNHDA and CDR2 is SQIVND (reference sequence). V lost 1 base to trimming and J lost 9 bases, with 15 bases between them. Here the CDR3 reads CASSIGSPTPAQYF. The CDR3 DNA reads TGTGCCAGTAGTATAGGGAGCCCCACACCGGCCCAGTACTTC.

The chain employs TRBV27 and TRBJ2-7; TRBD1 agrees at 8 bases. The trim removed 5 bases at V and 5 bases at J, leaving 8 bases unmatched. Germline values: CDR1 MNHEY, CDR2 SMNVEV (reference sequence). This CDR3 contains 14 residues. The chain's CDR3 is CASSPGQGRNEQYF. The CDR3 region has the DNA TGTGCCAGCAGTCCCGGACAGGGAAGGAACGAGCAGTACTTC.

CDR3 DNA sequence: TGCGCCAGCAGCTTGGCGGCAGGGTTGGGCTATGGCTACACCTTC. This encodes CASSLAAGLGYGYTF. This rearrangement joins TRBV5-1 to TRBJ1-2; weak D call: TRBD1 (5 bases). The V end was cut by 0 bases, the J end by 4 bases, with 13 bases between. CDR3 size: 15 residues. CDR1 and CDR2 (germline): SGHRS, YFSETQ.

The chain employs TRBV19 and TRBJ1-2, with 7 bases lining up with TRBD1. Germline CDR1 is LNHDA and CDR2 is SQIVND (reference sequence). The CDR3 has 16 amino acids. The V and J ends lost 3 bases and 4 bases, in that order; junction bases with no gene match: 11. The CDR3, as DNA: TGTGCCAGTAGTATCCTCACCCTCCGGGACAGCTATGGCTACACCTTC. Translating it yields CASSILTLRDSYGYTF.

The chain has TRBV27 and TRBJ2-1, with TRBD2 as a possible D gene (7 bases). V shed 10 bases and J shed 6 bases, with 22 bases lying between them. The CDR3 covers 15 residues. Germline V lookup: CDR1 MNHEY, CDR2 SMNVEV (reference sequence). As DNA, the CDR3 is TGTGCCACTCAACGGGGGGCAGCGCGGTCCAATGAGCAGTTCTTC. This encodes CATQRGAARSNEQFF.

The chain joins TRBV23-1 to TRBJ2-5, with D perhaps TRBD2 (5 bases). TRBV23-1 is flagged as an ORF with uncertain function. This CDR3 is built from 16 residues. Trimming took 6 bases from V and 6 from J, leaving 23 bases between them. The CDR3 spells CASSQVNRASGKTQYF. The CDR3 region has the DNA TGCGCCAGCAGCCAGGTTAATCGGGCCTCGGGAAAGACCCAGTACTTC.

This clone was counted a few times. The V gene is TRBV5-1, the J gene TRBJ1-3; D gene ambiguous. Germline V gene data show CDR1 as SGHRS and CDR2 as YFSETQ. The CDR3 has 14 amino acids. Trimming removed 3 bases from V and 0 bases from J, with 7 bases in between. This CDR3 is CASSSANSGNTIYF. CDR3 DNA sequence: TGCGCCAGCAGCTCCGCGAACTCTGGAAACACCATATATTTT.

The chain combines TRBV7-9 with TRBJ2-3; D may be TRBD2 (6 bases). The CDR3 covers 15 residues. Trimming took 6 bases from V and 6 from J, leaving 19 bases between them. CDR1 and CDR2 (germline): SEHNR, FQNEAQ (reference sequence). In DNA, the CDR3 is TGTGCCAGCAGTTACACGGGACTCCGGGAGGATACGCAGTATTTT. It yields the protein CASSYTGLREDTQYF.

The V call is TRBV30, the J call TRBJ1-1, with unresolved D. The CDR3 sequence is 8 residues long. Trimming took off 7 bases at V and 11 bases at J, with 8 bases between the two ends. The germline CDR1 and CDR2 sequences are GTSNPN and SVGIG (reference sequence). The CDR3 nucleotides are TGTGCCTTTAATCGGGCTTTCTTT. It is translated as CAFNRAFF.

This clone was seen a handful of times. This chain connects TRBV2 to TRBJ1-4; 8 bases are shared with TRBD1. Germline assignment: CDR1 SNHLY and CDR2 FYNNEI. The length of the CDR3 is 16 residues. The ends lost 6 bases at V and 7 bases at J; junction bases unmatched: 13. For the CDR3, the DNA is TGTGCCAGCAGCCGTGACAGGGGAAGTCAGGGTGAAAAACTGTTTTTT. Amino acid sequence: CASSRDRGSQGEKLFF.

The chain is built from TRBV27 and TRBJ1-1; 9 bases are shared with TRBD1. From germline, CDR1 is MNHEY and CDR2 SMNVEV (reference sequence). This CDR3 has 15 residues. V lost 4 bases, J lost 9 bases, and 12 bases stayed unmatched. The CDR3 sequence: CASSYISTGGGKAFF. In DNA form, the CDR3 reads TGTGCCAGCAGTTATATTAGCACAGGGGGCGGAAAAGCTTTCTTT.

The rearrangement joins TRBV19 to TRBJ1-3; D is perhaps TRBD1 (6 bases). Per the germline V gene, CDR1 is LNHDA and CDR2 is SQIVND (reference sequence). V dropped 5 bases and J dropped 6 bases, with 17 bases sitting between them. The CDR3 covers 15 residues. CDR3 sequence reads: CASSDPAGAENTIYF. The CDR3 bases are TGTGCCAGTAGTGACCCCGCGGGGGCCGAAAACACCATATATTTT.